The rows below give T cell receptor beta chains drawn from one sample of a study of cytomegalovirus exposure and HLA in healthy donors. The data were produced by immunoSEQ multiplex PCR, yet TCRdb's version contains in-frame clones alone and is incomplete. Seen here are some 110,000 clones, 79% observed once, and the top ten hold around 4.4%. Sequenced material: PBMCs. These receptors all come from a man aged 25 to 40 in good health and CMV-seropositive. Both conserved end residues are part of each CDR3. Fields, in order: D gene, V gene, clone size, J gene, CDR3 DNA, CDR3 protein. D genes are given only for firm matches. Clone size is not always given. Where it is, it says once, few, many or a class for expanded clones.

d_gene: -; v_gene: TRBV7-9; abundance: -; j_gene: TRBJ1-3; CDR3nt: TGTGCCAGCAGCTCCCGGCGGTCAGGGCCACTCTCTGGAAACACCATATATTTT; CDR3aa: CASSSRRSGPLSGNTIYF
d_gene: -; v_gene: TRBV10-3; abundance: once; j_gene: TRBJ1-4; CDR3nt: TGTGCCATCAGTGAGTCCCCCTCGGGGAGGTTTTCTGAAAAACTGTTTTTT; CDR3aa: CAISESPSGRFSEKLFF
d_gene: TRBD2; v_gene: TRBV4-2; abundance: -; j_gene: TRBJ2-3; CDR3nt: TGTGCCAGCAGCCAAGGACTAGCGGGGGGGTCGGCAGATACGCAGTATTTT; CDR3aa: CASSQGLAGGSADTQYF
d_gene: TRBD2; v_gene: TRBV9; abundance: -; j_gene: TRBJ2-1; CDR3nt: TGTGCCAGCAGCGTAGTTCCCAGGGAGGGGAATGAGCAGTTCTTC; CDR3aa: CASSVVPREGNEQFF
d_gene: TRBD1; v_gene: TRBV2; abundance: once; j_gene: TRBJ1-6; CDR3nt: TGTGCCAGCAGAGCTTCACCGGGACAGGGATCAGGTTCACCCCTCCACTTT; CDR3aa: CASRASPGQGSGSPLHF
d_gene: -; v_gene: TRBV18; abundance: -; j_gene: TRBJ1-4; CDR3nt: TGTGCCAGCTCACCGAGGGGGTTCACTAATGAAAAACTGTTTTTT; CDR3aa: CASSPRGFTNEKLFF
d_gene: -; v_gene: TRBV30; abundance: -; j_gene: TRBJ1-6; CDR3nt: TGTGCCTGGAGTCGGGCAGGCGGGGTGGCTAATTCACCCCTCCACTTT; CDR3aa: CAWSRAGGVANSPLHF
d_gene: -; v_gene: TRBV19; abundance: few; j_gene: TRBJ1-5; CDR3nt: TGTGCCATCGGGCAGGGGACCTTATATAGCAATCAGCCCCAGCATTTT; CDR3aa: CAIGQGTLYSNQPQHF
d_gene: -; v_gene: TRBV5-4; abundance: few; j_gene: TRBJ1-2; CDR3nt: TGTGCCAGCAGCTTGGTTCGCCCAATCGAGGGTGACTATGGCTACACCTTC; CDR3aa: CASSLVRPIEGDYGYTF
d_gene: -; v_gene: TRBV2; abundance: once; j_gene: TRBJ1-1; CDR3nt: TGTGCCAGCAGGGACATGAACACTGAAGCTTTCTTT; CDR3aa: CASRDMNTEAFF
d_gene: TRBD1; v_gene: TRBV2; abundance: -; j_gene: TRBJ1-1; CDR3nt: TGTGCCAGCGCTTCGACAGGGGTTTATTCTGAAGCTTTCTTT; CDR3aa: CASASTGVYSEAFF
d_gene: -; v_gene: TRBV27; abundance: -; j_gene: TRBJ2-2; CDR3nt: TGTGCCAGCAGTTTATCGGCAGGAAACACCGGGGAGCTGTTTTTT; CDR3aa: CASSLSAGNTGELFF
d_gene: -; v_gene: TRBV21-1; abundance: -; j_gene: TRBJ2-7; CDR3nt: TGTGCCAGCAGCAAAGAAGAAGAGGGCAGGGGATTCTACGAGCAGTACTTC; CDR3aa: CASSKEEEGRGFYEQYF
d_gene: -; v_gene: TRBV29-1; abundance: -; j_gene: TRBJ1-1; CDR3nt: TGCAGCGTTGAAGATCAGCGGGGGGCGAACACTGAAGCTTTCTTT; CDR3aa: CSVEDQRGANTEAFF
d_gene: TRBD1; v_gene: TRBV13; abundance: -; j_gene: TRBJ2-5; CDR3nt: TGTGCCAGCAGCCTAGGGACAGCTCAAGAGACCCAGTACTTC; CDR3aa: CASSLGTAQETQYF
d_gene: -; v_gene: TRBV7-2; abundance: -; j_gene: TRBJ2-6; CDR3nt: TGTGCCAGCGGCCCCTCTGGGGCCAACGTCCTGACTTTC; CDR3aa: CASGPSGANVLTF
d_gene: -; v_gene: TRBV27; abundance: -; j_gene: TRBJ1-5; CDR3nt: TGTGCCAGCATTTTACTCTACCCGCCGGTCGGCAATCAGCCCCAGCATTTT; CDR3aa: CASILLYPPVGNQPQHF
d_gene: -; v_gene: TRBV23-1; abundance: once; j_gene: TRBJ1-4; CDR3nt: TGCGCCAGCAGTCAAACGAGGAGGGGACGAACGGCTAATGAAAAACTGTTTTTT; CDR3aa: CASSQTRRGRTANEKLFF
d_gene: TRBD2; v_gene: TRBV6-5; abundance: -; j_gene: TRBJ2-3; CDR3nt: TGTGCCAGCAGTTACTCGAGGCTAGCGGCGACAGATACGCAGTATTTT; CDR3aa: CASSYSRLAATDTQYF
d_gene: -; v_gene: TRBV6-1; abundance: -; j_gene: TRBJ2-7; CDR3nt: TGTGCCAGTAACAGGTTGCCCTACGAGCAGTACTTC; CDR3aa: CASNRLPYEQYF
d_gene: TRBD1; v_gene: TRBV7-8; abundance: -; j_gene: TRBJ1-2; CDR3nt: TGTGCCAGCAGCTTAGCACAGGGGCTCTATGGCTACACCTTC; CDR3aa: CASSLAQGLYGYTF
d_gene: TRBD2; v_gene: TRBV11-1; abundance: -; j_gene: TRBJ2-5; CDR3nt: TGTGCCAGCAGCTTCAGGCCTAGCGGGAGCGGAGAGACCCAGTACTTC; CDR3aa: CASSFRPSGSGETQYF
d_gene: -; v_gene: TRBV6-5; abundance: -; j_gene: TRBJ1-3; CDR3nt: TGTGCCAGCAGTTACTCAAGTGGGATGGGGCACACCATATATTTT; CDR3aa: CASSYSSGMGHTIYF
d_gene: TRBD2; v_gene: TRBV7-2; abundance: -; j_gene: TRBJ2-5; CDR3nt: TGTGCCAGCAGCTTAGTGTTCCGGGGGGGCCAAGAGACCCAGTACTTC; CDR3aa: CASSLVFRGGQETQYF
d_gene: -; v_gene: TRBV6-1; abundance: -; j_gene: TRBJ2-7; CDR3nt: TGTGCCAGCAGTTTGTTGCTGGGCCGGGGGCAGTACTTC; CDR3aa: CASSLLLGRGQYF
d_gene: TRBD1; v_gene: TRBV30; abundance: -; j_gene: TRBJ1-2; CDR3nt: TGTGCCTGGAGTACGGGACAGGGCGCTGGCTACACCTTC; CDR3aa: CAWSTGQGAGYTF
d_gene: TRBD1; v_gene: TRBV7-9; abundance: -; j_gene: TRBJ1-1; CDR3nt: TGTGCCAGCAGCTTACCAGGGGGCGACACTGAAGCTTTCTTT; CDR3aa: CASSLPGGDTEAFF
d_gene: TRBD1; v_gene: TRBV6-6; abundance: -; j_gene: TRBJ1-4; CDR3nt: TGTGCCAGCAGGGGGACAGGGGCCGCAACTAATGAAAAACTGTTTTTT; CDR3aa: CASRGTGAATNEKLFF
d_gene: -; v_gene: TRBV2; abundance: few; j_gene: TRBJ1-1; CDR3nt: TGTGCCAGCAGCGCAAATGGCCCGAACACTGAAGCTTTCTTT; CDR3aa: CASSANGPNTEAFF
d_gene: TRBD1; v_gene: TRBV9; abundance: -; j_gene: TRBJ2-2; CDR3nt: TGTGCCAGCAACCAGGGGGCGACCGGGGAGCTGTTTTTT; CDR3aa: CASNQGATGELFF
d_gene: -; v_gene: TRBV5-1; abundance: -; j_gene: TRBJ2-6; CDR3nt: TGCGCCAGCAGCTTGGACTCTGGGGCCAACGGCCTGACTTTC; CDR3aa: CASSLDSGANGLTF
d_gene: TRBD2; v_gene: TRBV5-6; abundance: once; j_gene: TRBJ2-4; CDR3nt: TGTGCCAGCAGCCTCTCACTAGCGGGGGCCCTAGCCAAAAACATTCAGTACTTC; CDR3aa: CASSLSLAGALAKNIQYF
d_gene: TRBD1; v_gene: TRBV19; abundance: -; j_gene: TRBJ2-3; CDR3nt: TGTGCCACCGGCCGACAGGGGATGATGAATACGCAGTATTTT; CDR3aa: CATGRQGMMNTQYF
d_gene: -; v_gene: TRBV19; abundance: -; j_gene: TRBJ1-2; CDR3nt: TGTGCCAGTAGTTTGTCCGAAACAGGGAGCTACACCTTC; CDR3aa: CASSLSETGSYTF
d_gene: TRBD1; v_gene: TRBV19; abundance: -; j_gene: TRBJ1-2; CDR3nt: TGTGCCAGTAGCCCAAGGAAGGGGGCAGACTATGGCTACACCTTC; CDR3aa: CASSPRKGADYGYTF
d_gene: TRBD1; v_gene: TRBV6-6; abundance: -; j_gene: TRBJ1-5; CDR3nt: TGTGCCAGCAGTCCACGACACAGGGGCGGCAATCAGCCCCAGCATTTT; CDR3aa: CASSPRHRGGNQPQHF
d_gene: -; v_gene: TRBV7-8; abundance: -; j_gene: TRBJ1-3; CDR3nt: TGTGCCAGCAGCTTAGATCCGGCGGGACGGTCCTCTGGAAACACCATATATTTT; CDR3aa: CASSLDPAGRSSGNTIYF
d_gene: -; v_gene: TRBV6-5; abundance: -; j_gene: TRBJ1-1; CDR3nt: TGTGCCAGTATCAACAGGTCCGGCACTGAAGCTTTCTTT; CDR3aa: CASINRSGTEAFF
d_gene: TRBD1; v_gene: TRBV11-1; abundance: once; j_gene: TRBJ2-7; CDR3nt: TGTGCCAGCAGCTTACCCAGGGGGTTCGCTTACGAGCAGTACTTC; CDR3aa: CASSLPRGFAYEQYF
d_gene: -; v_gene: TRBV5-4; abundance: -; j_gene: TRBJ1-4; CDR3nt: TGTGCCAGCAGCCGACTGGACGGGGAAAATGAAAAACTGTTTTTT; CDR3aa: CASSRLDGENEKLFF
d_gene: -; v_gene: TRBV5-6; abundance: few; j_gene: TRBJ1-2; CDR3nt: TGTGCCAGCAGCTTGGCCACAGGGAACTATGGCTACACCTTC; CDR3aa: CASSLATGNYGYTF
d_gene: -; v_gene: TRBV9; abundance: -; j_gene: TRBJ2-7; CDR3nt: TGTGCCAGCAGCCCTTCCTGGGGGGACTCCGCCTACGAGCAGTACTTC; CDR3aa: CASSPSWGDSAYEQYF
d_gene: TRBD2; v_gene: TRBV4-3; abundance: once; j_gene: TRBJ2-1; CDR3nt: TGCGCCAGCAGCCAAGCGACTAGCGGGAGAGGCAATGAGCAGTTCTTC; CDR3aa: CASSQATSGRGNEQFF
d_gene: -; v_gene: TRBV5-1; abundance: -; j_gene: TRBJ2-7; CDR3nt: TGCGCCAGCAGCTTGGCCCGGACTATCAACTACGAGCAGTACTTC; CDR3aa: CASSLARTINYEQYF
d_gene: TRBD1; v_gene: TRBV5-1; abundance: -; j_gene: TRBJ2-2; CDR3nt: TGCGCCAGCAGTCGGACAGGGGATAACACCGGGGAGCTGTTTTTT; CDR3aa: CASSRTGDNTGELFF
d_gene: -; v_gene: TRBV27; abundance: -; j_gene: TRBJ2-3; CDR3nt: TGTGCCAGCAGTCTGCTCGGGGTAGCTACAGATACGCAGTATTTT; CDR3aa: CASSLLGVATDTQYF
d_gene: TRBD2; v_gene: TRBV9; abundance: -; j_gene: TRBJ2-3; CDR3nt: TGTGCCAGCAGCCCCCATTTGGCGGGGGAGACAGATACGCAGTATTTT; CDR3aa: CASSPHLAGETDTQYF
d_gene: TRBD1; v_gene: TRBV14; abundance: -; j_gene: TRBJ1-1; CDR3nt: TGTGCCAGCAGCCAAACTGTCGGACAGGTCTCTTTCTTT; CDR3aa: CASSQTVGQVSFF
d_gene: TRBD1; v_gene: TRBV2; abundance: -; j_gene: TRBJ2-2; CDR3nt: TGTGCCACCGTCGAGGGGACAGACACCGGGGAGCTGTTTTTT; CDR3aa: CATVEGTDTGELFF
d_gene: -; v_gene: TRBV15; abundance: -; j_gene: TRBJ2-5; CDR3nt: TGTGCCACCAGCAGAGATAAAGGGGGTGGAGAGACCCAGTACTTC; CDR3aa: CATSRDKGGGETQYF
d_gene: -; v_gene: TRBV2; abundance: -; j_gene: TRBJ2-4; CDR3nt: TGTGCCAGCGGGCGAGTAGGAAAAAACAGTCAGTACTTC; CDR3aa: CASGRVGKNSQYF
d_gene: -; v_gene: TRBV5-8; abundance: few; j_gene: TRBJ2-4; CDR3nt: TGTGCCAGCAGCTTGGGTGCGGGAAGCAAAAACAGTCAGTACTTC; CDR3aa: CASSLGAGSKNSQYF